The 25 T cell receptor beta chains below come from one sample, sequenced in a study of T cell responses to AZD1222 COVID-19 vaccine. Data came from immunoSEQ multiplex PCR; TCRdb stores just in-frame clones and leaves some out. Among 240,000 or so clones listed, 90% to 95% were seen once. Sequencing used peripheral blood, obtained on day 0 of AZD1222 vaccination. The receptors originated from an adult in good health.

The V call is TRBV6-4, the J call TRBJ1-6; tentatively, D is TRBD1 (5 bases). Deletions cut 8 bases from V and 10 bases from J, with 15 bases between. CDR3 length: 13 amino acids. Germline V gives CDR1 MRHNA, CDR2 SNTAGT. The DNA for the CDR3 is TGTGCCAGCCGGGAGGGGCCCTACTCACCCCTCCACTTT. As protein: CASREGPYSPLHF.

CDR3 protein: CASSLLQGGQYF. In DNA form, the CDR3 reads TGTGCCAGCAGCTTACTACAGGGGGGGCAGTACTTC. The chain is built from TRBV7-9 and TRBJ2-7; 8 positions match TRBD1. CDR1 SEHNR and CDR2 FQNEAQ come from the germline V gene (reference sequence). After removal of 2 bases from V and 9 bases from J, the junction contained 3 bases not matched to a gene. The CDR3 contains 12 residues.

V and J are TRBV27 and TRBJ2-7; D assignment may be TRBD1 or TRBD2 (5 bases each). The CDR3 has 13 amino acids. Trimming shortened V by 4 bases and J by 4 bases, and 11 bases separated the two germline ends. CDR1 and CDR2 from the germline V gene are MNHEY and SMNVEV (reference sequence). DNA of the CDR3: TGTGCCAGCAGTTACGGGACGGGTTACGAGCAGTACTTC. Its protein product is CASSYGTGYEQYF.

The DNA of the CDR3 is TGTGCCAGCAATCAGGACAGGGTAGGCGAGCAGTACTTC. Its translation is CASNQDRVGEQYF. The J gene is TRBJ2-7, the V gene TRBV7-9; 8 positions match TRBD1. The CDR3 is 13 amino acids. The V gene's germline CDR1 is SEHNR and CDR2 FQNEAQ (reference sequence). The junction had 8 bases not matched to a gene; V was cut back by 7 bases and J by 6 bases.

The chain has TRBV28 and TRBJ1-1, with D unclear. The CDR3 runs to 14 residues. Trimming stripped 3 bases from V and 7 bases from J, with 15 bases between. The germline CDR1 and CDR2 sequences are MDHEN and SYDVKM. The DNA of the CDR3 is TGTGCCAGCAGTTTTGGCCTACAAGTGGTTGAAGCTTTCTTT. The encoded protein is CASSFGLQVVEAFF.

The rearrangement joins TRBV5-1 to TRBJ2-7, with 10 nucleotides matching TRBD1. This CDR3 is built from 14 residues. Germline CDR1 reads SGHRS; CDR2 reads YFSETQ. J gave up 2 bases and V 3 bases, and 2 bases lay outside the gene matches. The CDR3 region has the DNA TGCGCCAGCAGCTCGGGGACAGGGGCCTACGAGCAGTACTTC. Translation gives CASSSGTGAYEQYF.

V usage is TRBV28 and J usage is TRBJ1-1; TRBD1 is a possible D gene (5 bases). There are 15 residues in the CDR3. Germline-derived CDR1 and CDR2 are MDHEN and SYDVKM. V shed 9 bases and J shed 4 bases, with 21 bases lying between them. CDR3 nucleotide sequence: TGTGCCAGTACAAGACCCCGGGACGAGAGCACTGAAGCTTTCTTT. It encodes CASTRPRDESTEAFF.

The rearrangement links TRBV6-1 to TRBJ1-2; D not certain. The germline CDR1 and CDR2 sequences are MNHNS and SASEGT. The CDR3 spans 13 residues. V shed 1 base and J shed 4 bases, with 7 bases lying between them. CDR3 loop: CASSEGRFYGYTF. The CDR3 DNA is TGTGCCAGCAGTGAAGGACGGTTCTATGGCTACACCTTC.

The rearrangement uses TRBV2 and TRBJ1-2; 9 bases agree with TRBD1. In germline, CDR1 is SNHLY, CDR2 FYNNEI. V shed 9 bases, J shed 8 bases, and the junction held 7 bases outside the gene matches. The CDR3 is 12 amino acids. The CDR3 loop is CARGGTGIGYTF. The DNA for the CDR3 is TGTGCCAGGGGGGGGACAGGGATCGGCTACACCTTC. Complete variable domain (other parts from reference TRBV2 and TRBJ1-2): EPEVTQTPSHQVTQMGQEVILRCVPISNHLYFYWYRQILGQKVEFLVSFYNNEISEKSEIFDDQFSVERPDGSNFTLKIRSTKLEDSAMYFCARGGTGIGYTFGSGTRLTVV.

This clone has only one observation. An end of the junction does not agree with germline; a read error may underlie this. The chain joins TRBV5-4 to TRBJ1-6, with TRBD1 matching over 9 bases. This CDR3 contains 17 residues. Germline V gene lookup returns CDR1 SGHNT and CDR2 YYREEE (reference sequence). The CDR3 here is CASSPPGQGSNNSPLHF. The CDR3 region has the DNA TGTGCCAGCAGCCCCCCCGGACAGGGGAGTAATAACTCACCCCTCCACTTT.

The chain links TRBV11-2 to TRBJ2-3, with 11 bases fitting TRBD2. V gave up 6 bases and J gave up 4 bases; unmatched junction bases: 12. CDR3 length: 17 residues. The V gene's germline CDR1 is SGHAT and CDR2 FQNNGV. The CDR3 bases are TGTGCCAGCAGTCATCTTACTAGCGGGAGTTGGGCAGATACGCAGTATTTT. Translation: CASSHLTSGSWADTQYF.

The chain recombines TRBV28 with TRBJ1-3, with D unresolved. The CDR3 consists of 15 residues. Germline loops: CDR1 MDHEN, CDR2 SYDVKM. Trimming cost V 8 bases and J 0 bases, with 14 bases left between them. The CDR3 region has the DNA TGTGCCAGCTTGCCGGCCTTAAGCTCTGGAAACACCATATATTTT. It specifies CASLPALSSGNTIYF. The entire variable domain, with the rest obtained from reference TRBV28 and TRBJ1-3, is as follows: DVKVTQSSRYLVKRTGEKVFLECVQDMDHENMFWYRQDPGLGLRLIYFSYDVKMKEKGDIPEGYSVSREKKERFSLILESASTNQTSMYLCASLPALSSGNTIYFGEGSWLTVV.

CDR3 residues: CASSSDRSLGYGYTF. The CDR3 bases are TGCGCCAGCAGCTCGGACAGGAGCCTTGGCTATGGCTACACCTTC. The chain employs TRBV5-1 and TRBJ1-2, with 7 bases matching TRBD1. The junction had 9 bases not matched to a gene; V was cut back by 3 bases and J by 4 bases. CDR3 length: 15 residues. CDR1 is SGHRS, CDR2 YFSETQ, per germline.

V and J are TRBV9 and TRBJ2-3; 11 bases are shared with TRBD2. Trimming cost V 3 bases and J 4 bases; bases outside gene matches: 4. The CDR3 is 15 amino acids. The germline CDR1 and CDR2 sequences are SGDLS and YYNGEE. The CDR3, as DNA: TGTGCCAGCAGCGCGACTAGCGGGGCCCCAGATACGCAGTATTTT. Translation: CASSATSGAPDTQYF. Combining the CDR3 with reference TRBV9 and TRBJ2-3 gives the whole variable domain DSGVTQTPKHLITATGQRVTLRCSPRSGDLSVYWYQQSLDQGLQFLIQYYNGEERAKGNILERFSAQQFPDLHSELNLSSLELGDSALYFCASSATSGAPDTQYFGPGTRLTVL.

The gene calls are TRBV27 and TRBJ2-7; 9 nucleotides match TRBD1. V gave up 5 bases and J gave up 6 bases; unmatched junction bases: 8. CDR1 and CDR2 from the germline V gene are MNHEY and SMNVEV (reference sequence). The CDR3 extends over 14 amino acids. The DNA for the CDR3 is TGTGCCAGCAGTCCGGGACAGGGAACGAGCGAGCAGTACTTC. It specifies CASSPGQGTSEQYF.

This clone was detected only once. The rearrangement uses TRBV10-3 and TRBJ2-7, with a weak D call TRBD1 (6 bases). The CDR3 is made up of 17 amino acids. The germline V gene encodes CDR1 ENHRY and CDR2 SYGVKD. The V gene lost 3 bases and the J gene lost 1 base, with 19 bases spanning the gap. For the CDR3, the DNA is TGTGCCATCAGTGATACAACTCGGACAGTTTCGTCCTACGAGCAGTACTTC. The encoded protein is CAISDTTRTVSSYEQYF.

The gene calls are TRBV6-5 and TRBJ1-1; D is ambiguous. Per germline, CDR1 MNHEY and CDR2 SVGAGI. CDR3 length equals 11 residues. Trimming stripped 6 bases from V and 2 bases from J, with 4 bases between. The chain's CDR3 is CASRLNTEAFF. The CDR3 nucleotides are TGTGCCAGCAGATTAAACACTGAAGCTTTCTTT.

V and J are TRBV6-5 and TRBJ2-2; D is perhaps TRBD1 (6 bases). Germline CDR1 reads MNHEY; CDR2 reads SVGAGI. Deletions cut 8 bases from V and 1 base from J, with 14 bases between. CDR3 length: 15 amino acids. The CDR3 nucleotides are TGTGCCAGCGGGTCCCAGGGGATGAACACCGGGGAGCTGTTTTTT. It is translated as CASGSQGMNTGELFF.

V usage is TRBV5-4 and J usage is TRBJ2-1; D gene ambiguous. Per the germline V gene, CDR1 is SGHNT and CDR2 is YYREEE (reference sequence). V was shortened by 4 bases and J by 4 bases, with 9 bases between the two germline ends. The CDR3 consists of 13 residues. The CDR3 coding sequence is TGTGCCAGCAGCCCACCTGGGTACAATGAGCAGTTCTTC. This encodes CASSPPGYNEQFF.

This chain links TRBV15 with TRBJ1-1, with unresolved D. CDR1 LNHNV and CDR2 YYDKDF come from the germline V gene (reference sequence). V was shortened by 2 bases and J by 7 bases, with 17 bases between the two germline ends. The CDR3 loop spans 15 amino acids. CDR3 loop: CATSRLVGGLGEAFF. Here the CDR3 DNA reads TGTGCCACCAGCAGACTCGTCGGAGGGCTTGGTGAAGCTTTCTTT.

The J gene is TRBJ2-2, the V gene TRBV6-5; D gene uncertain. CDR1 is MNHEY and CDR2 is SVGAGI in the germline V gene. CDR3 size: 16 residues. The V end was cut by 0 bases, the J end by 4 bases, with 12 bases between. The DNA for the CDR3 is TGTGCCAGCAGTTACTCATTCGAACTCGGCACCGGGGAGCTGTTTTTT. It translates to CASSYSFELGTGELFF.

V and J are TRBV28 and TRBJ1-5; D is unresolved. V gave up 7 bases and J gave up 7 bases, with 20 bases separating them. The CDR3 extends over 15 amino acids. In germline, CDR1 is MDHEN, CDR2 SYDVKM. The CDR3 DNA sequence: TGTGCCAGCATGACTAGAGATCCGGGAGGCCAGCCCCAGCATTTT. Translated, it gives CASMTRDPGGQPQHF.

V gene TRBV30 combines with J gene TRBJ2-6; D not certain. Trimming pared 4 bases from V and 0 bases from J, leaving 4 bases between. This CDR3 spans 13 amino acids. Per the germline V gene, CDR1 is GTSNPN and CDR2 is SVGIG (reference sequence). CDR3 amino acids: CAWKRSGANVLTF. CDR3 bases: TGTGCCTGGAAGCGCTCTGGGGCCAACGTCCTGACTTTC. The full variable domain, completed using reference TRBV30 and TRBJ2-6, is SQTIHQWPATLVQPVGSPLSLECTVEGTSNPNLYWYRQAAGRGLQLLFYSVGIGQISSEVPQNLSASRPQDRQFILSSKKLLLSDSGFYLCAWKRSGANVLTFGAGSRLTVL.

This clone was recorded once. This chain connects TRBV7-3 to TRBJ2-1; 14 nucleotides agree with TRBD2. The CDR3 has 17 residues. V lost 5 bases to trimming and J lost 6 bases; unmatched junction nucleotides: 9. In germline, CDR1 is SGHTA, CDR2 FQGTGA. The CDR3 sequence is CASSPHPTSGRANEQFF. The CDR3 DNA sequence: TGTGCCAGCAGCCCCCACCCGACTAGCGGGAGGGCCAATGAGCAGTTCTTC.

The chain joins TRBV2 to TRBJ1-3; D remains unclear. The CDR3 has 14 amino acids. Germline assignment: CDR1 SNHLY and CDR2 FYNNEI. V was trimmed by 4 bases and J by 0 bases, leaving 7 bases between them. CDR3 protein: CASSVGVSGNTIYF. The CDR3 coding sequence is TGTGCCAGCAGTGTCGGAGTCTCTGGAAACACCATATATTTT.